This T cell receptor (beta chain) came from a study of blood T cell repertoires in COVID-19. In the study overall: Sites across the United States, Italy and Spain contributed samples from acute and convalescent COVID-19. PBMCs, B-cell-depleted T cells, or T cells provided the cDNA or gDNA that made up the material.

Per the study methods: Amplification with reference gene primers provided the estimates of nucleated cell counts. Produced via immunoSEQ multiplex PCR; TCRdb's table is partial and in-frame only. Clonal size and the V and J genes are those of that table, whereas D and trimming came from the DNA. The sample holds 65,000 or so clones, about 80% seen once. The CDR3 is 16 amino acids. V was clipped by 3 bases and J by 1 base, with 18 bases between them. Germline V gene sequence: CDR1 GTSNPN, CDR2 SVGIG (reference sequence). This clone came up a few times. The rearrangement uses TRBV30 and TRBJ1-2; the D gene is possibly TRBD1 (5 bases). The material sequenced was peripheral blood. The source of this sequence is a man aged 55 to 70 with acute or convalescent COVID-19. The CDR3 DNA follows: TGTGCCTGGAGAACCGGTCGACAGTGGCTTAACTATGGCTACACCTTC. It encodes CAWRTGRQWLNYGYTF.